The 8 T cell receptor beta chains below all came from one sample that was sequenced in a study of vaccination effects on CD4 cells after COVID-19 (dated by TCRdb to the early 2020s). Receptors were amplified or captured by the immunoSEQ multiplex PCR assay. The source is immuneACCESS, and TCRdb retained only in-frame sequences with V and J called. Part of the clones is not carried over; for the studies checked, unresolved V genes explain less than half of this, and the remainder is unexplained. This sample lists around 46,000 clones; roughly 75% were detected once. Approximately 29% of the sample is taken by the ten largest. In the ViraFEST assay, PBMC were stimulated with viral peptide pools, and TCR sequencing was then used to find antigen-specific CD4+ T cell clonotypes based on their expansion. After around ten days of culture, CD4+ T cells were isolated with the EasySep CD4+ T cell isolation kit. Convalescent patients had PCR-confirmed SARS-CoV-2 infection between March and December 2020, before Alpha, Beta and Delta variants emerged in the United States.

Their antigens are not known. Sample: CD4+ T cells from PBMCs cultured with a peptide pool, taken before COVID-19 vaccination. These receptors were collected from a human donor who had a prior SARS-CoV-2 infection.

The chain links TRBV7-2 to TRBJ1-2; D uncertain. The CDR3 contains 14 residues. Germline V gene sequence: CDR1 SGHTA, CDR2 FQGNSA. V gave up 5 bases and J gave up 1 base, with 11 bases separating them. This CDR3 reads CASSTGVINYGYTF. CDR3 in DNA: TGTGCCAGCAGCACGGGAGTTATTAACTATGGCTACACCTTC. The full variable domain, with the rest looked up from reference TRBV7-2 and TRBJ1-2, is GAGVSQSPSNKVTEKGKDVELRCDPISGHTALYWYRQSLGQGLEFLIYFQGNSAPDKSGLPSDRFSAERTGGSVSTLTIQRTQQEDSAVYLCASSTGVINYGYTFGSGTRLTVV.

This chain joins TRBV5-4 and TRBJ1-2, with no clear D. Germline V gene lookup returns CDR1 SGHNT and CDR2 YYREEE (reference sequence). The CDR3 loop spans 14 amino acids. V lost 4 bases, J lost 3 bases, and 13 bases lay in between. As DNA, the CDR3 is TGTGCCAGCAGCATGGCCAGCGGACACTATGGCTACACCTTC. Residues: CASSMASGHYGYTF.

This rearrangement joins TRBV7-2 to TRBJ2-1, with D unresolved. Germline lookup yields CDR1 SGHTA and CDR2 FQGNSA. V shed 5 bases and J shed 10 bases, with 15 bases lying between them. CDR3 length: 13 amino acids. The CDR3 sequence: CASSRPSVGEQFF. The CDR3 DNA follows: TGTGCCAGCAGCCGCCCTTCCGTGGGCGAGCAGTTCTTC.

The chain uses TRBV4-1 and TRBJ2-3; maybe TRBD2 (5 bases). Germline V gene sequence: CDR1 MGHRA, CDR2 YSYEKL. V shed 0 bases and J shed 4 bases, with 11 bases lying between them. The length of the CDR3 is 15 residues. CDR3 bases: TGCGCCAGCAGCCAAGATGCTAGCAGCCCAGATACGCAGTATTTT. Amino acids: CASSQDASSPDTQYF.

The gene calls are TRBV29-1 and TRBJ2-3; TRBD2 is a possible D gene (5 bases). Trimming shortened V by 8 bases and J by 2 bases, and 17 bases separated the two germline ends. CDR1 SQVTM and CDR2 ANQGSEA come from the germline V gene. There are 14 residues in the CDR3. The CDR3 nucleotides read TGCAGCTCCGCGCCTAGCTATAACACAGATACGCAGTATTTT. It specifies CSSAPSYNTDTQYF.

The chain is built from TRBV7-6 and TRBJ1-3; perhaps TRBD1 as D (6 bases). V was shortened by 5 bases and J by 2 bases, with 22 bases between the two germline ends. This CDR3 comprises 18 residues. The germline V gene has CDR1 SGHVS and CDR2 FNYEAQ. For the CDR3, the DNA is TGTGCCAGCAGCCTATTACAACCGCAGGGGACCGCTGGAAACACCATATATTTT. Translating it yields CASSLLQPQGTAGNTIYF.

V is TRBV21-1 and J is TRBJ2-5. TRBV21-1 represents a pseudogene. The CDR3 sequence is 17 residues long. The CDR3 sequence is CASSKAGATDTQETQYF. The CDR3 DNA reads TGTGCCAGCAGCAAAGCCGGGGCCACCGACACACAAGAGACCCAGTACTTC.

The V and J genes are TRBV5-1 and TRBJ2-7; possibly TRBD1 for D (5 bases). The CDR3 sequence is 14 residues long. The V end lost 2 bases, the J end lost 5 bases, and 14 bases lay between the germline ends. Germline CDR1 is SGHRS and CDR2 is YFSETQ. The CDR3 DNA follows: TGCGCCAGCAGCTTTCAGGGAAATGATCACGAGCAGTACTTC. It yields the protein CASSFQGNDHEQYF.